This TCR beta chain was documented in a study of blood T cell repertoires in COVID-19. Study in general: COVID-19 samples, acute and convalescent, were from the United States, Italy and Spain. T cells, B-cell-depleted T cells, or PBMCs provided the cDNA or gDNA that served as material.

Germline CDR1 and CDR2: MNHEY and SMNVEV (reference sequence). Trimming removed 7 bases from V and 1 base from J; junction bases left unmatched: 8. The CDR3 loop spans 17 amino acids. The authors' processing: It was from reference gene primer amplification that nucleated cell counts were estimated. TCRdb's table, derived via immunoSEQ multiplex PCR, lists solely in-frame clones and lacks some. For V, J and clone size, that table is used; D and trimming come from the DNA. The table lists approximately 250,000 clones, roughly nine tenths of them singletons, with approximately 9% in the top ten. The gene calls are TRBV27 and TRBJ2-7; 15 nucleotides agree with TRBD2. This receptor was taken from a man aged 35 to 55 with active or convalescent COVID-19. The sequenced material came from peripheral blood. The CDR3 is CASTHSGLAGGSYEQYF. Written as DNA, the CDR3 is TGTGCCAGCACCCACTCGGGACTAGCGGGAGGATCCTACGAGCAGTACTTC.